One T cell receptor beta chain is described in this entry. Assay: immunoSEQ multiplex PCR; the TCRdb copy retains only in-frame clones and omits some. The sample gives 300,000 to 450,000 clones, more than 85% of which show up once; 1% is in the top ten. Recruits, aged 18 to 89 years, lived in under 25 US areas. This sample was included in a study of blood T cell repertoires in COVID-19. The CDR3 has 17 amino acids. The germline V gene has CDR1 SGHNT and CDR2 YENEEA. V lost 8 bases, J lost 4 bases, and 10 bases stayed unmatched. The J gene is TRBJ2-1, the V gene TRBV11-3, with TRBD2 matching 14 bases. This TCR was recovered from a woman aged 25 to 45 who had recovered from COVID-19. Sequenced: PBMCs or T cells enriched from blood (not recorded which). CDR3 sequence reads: CASSERLAGGLYNEQFF. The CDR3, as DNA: TGTGCCAGCTCCGAGCGACTAGCGGGGGGGCTTTACAATGAGCAGTTCTTC.